Each of the 15 T cell receptor beta chains below was sequenced from the same sample in a study of cytotoxic CD8 clonotypes in ibrutinib-treated CLL. Clones were sequenced by immunoSEQ multiplex PCR, and TCRdb holds only the in-frame ones, with some missing. The sample has 35,000 to 55,000 clones; 60% to 80% are singletons. Source: PBMCs, taken after 12 months of ibrutinib treatment. These receptors originate from a human donor with chronic lymphocytic leukemia.

The chain combines TRBV7-6 with TRBJ2-2, with D possibly being TRBD2 (6 bases). The V end lost 0 bases, the J end lost 1 base, and 12 bases lay between the germline ends. CDR1 is SGHVS, CDR2 FNYEAQ, per germline. The CDR3 has 17 residues. The CDR3 is CASSLAGGVGNTGELFF. The CDR3 DNA sequence: TGTGCCAGCAGCTTAGCGGGCGGGGTTGGGAACACCGGGGAGCTGTTTTTT.

This chain joins TRBV6-6 and TRBJ1-5, with 7 positions matching TRBD1. The CDR3 sequence is 15 residues long. V lost 0 bases and J lost 7; bases outside the gene matches: 6. Germline CDR1 MNHNY, CDR2 SVGAGI (reference sequence). The CDR3 coding sequence is TGTGCCAGCAGTTACTCGGCAGGGGGAGGGCAGCCCCAGCATTTT. Amino acid sequence: CASSYSAGGGQPQHF.

The chain recombines TRBV6-1 with TRBJ1-1; D is undetermined. V was pared by 2 bases and J by 1 base, with 5 bases between. The CDR3 is 13 residues long. Germline CDR1 MNHNS, CDR2 SASEGT. In DNA, the CDR3 is TGTGCCAGCAGTGAATGGGGGAACACTGAAGCTTTCTTT. Its protein product is CASSEWGNTEAFF.

The chain combines TRBV14 with TRBJ1-5; D gene unclear. Trimming cost V 1 base and J 0 bases, with 4 bases left between them. This CDR3 comprises 14 residues. The germline V gene has CDR1 SGHDN and CDR2 FVKESK. CDR3 loop: CASSQASSNQPQHF. The CDR3 nucleotides are TGTGCCAGCAGCCAAGCCAGTAGCAATCAGCCCCAGCATTTT.

This chain uses TRBV5-4 with TRBJ2-2; 9 nucleotides agree with TRBD1. The CDR3 is made up of 16 amino acids. V shed 0 bases and J 4 bases; nucleotides not matched to a gene: 4. The germline gives CDR1 SGHNT, CDR2 YYREEE (reference sequence). The chain's CDR3 is CASSLGPTGGTGELFF. The CDR3 DNA reads TGTGCCAGCAGCTTGGGTCCGACAGGGGGCACCGGGGAGCTGTTTTTT.

This chain uses TRBV18 with TRBJ1-5; D unclear. The germline CDR1 and CDR2 sequences are KGHSH and LQKENI. This CDR3 has 13 residues. Trimming pared 1 base from V and 7 bases from J, leaving 8 bases between. CDR3 bases: TGTGCCAGCTCACCACTAGACGAACAGCCCCAGCATTTT. Its translation: CASSPLDEQPQHF.

This clone was seen only a few times. The chain links TRBV11-2 to TRBJ2-7, with a tentative D call TRBD1 (6 bases). Germline V CDR1 and CDR2: SGHAT, FQNNGV. Between the trimmed V and J ends, which lost 5 bases and 2 bases, there was a span of 28 bases. The CDR3 sequence is 19 residues long. For the CDR3, the DNA is TGTGCCAGCAGCCCTTTGGGTGTCAGGGGCGCGGGCCGTACCTACGAGCAGTACTTC. Its translation: CASSPLGVRGAGRTYEQYF.

In its sample, this clone was seen a few times. The rearrangement links TRBV7-3 to TRBJ1-6; D possibly corresponds to TRBD1 (5 bases). This CDR3 region has 15 residues. The ends were cut back, 1 base at V and 6 bases at J, with 10 bases in the middle. Germline V gives CDR1 SGHTA, CDR2 FQGTGA. The CDR3 bases are TGTGCCAGCAGCTTAAACTCAGGGAGTAATTCACCCCTCCACTTT. It specifies CASSLNSGSNSPLHF.

CDR3 DNA: TGTGCCAGCAGCCAAGAGCGACGCACCACAGATACGCAGTATTTT. Encoded protein: CASSQERRTTDTQYF. The V call is TRBV4-2, the J call TRBJ2-3, with no clear D. The V and J ends lost 0 bases and 2 bases respectively, with 9 bases between them. Per germline, CDR1 LGHNA and CDR2 YNFKEQ. This CDR3 spans 15 amino acids.

The chain recombines TRBV7-9 with TRBJ1-1; D is ambiguous. V lost 2 bases to trimming and J lost 0 bases, with 10 bases between them. The CDR3 is made up of 15 amino acids. Germline loops: CDR1 SEHNR, CDR2 FQNEAQ (reference sequence). CDR3 in DNA: TGTGCCAGCAGCTTACTGGACCGACTGAACACTGAAGCTTTCTTT. Its translation is CASSLLDRLNTEAFF.

The chain employs TRBV6-6 and TRBJ2-2; D remains ambiguous. Trimming shortened V by 6 bases and J by 6 bases, and 8 bases separated the two germline ends. The CDR3 loop spans 12 amino acids. Germline V CDR1 and CDR2: MNHNY, SVGAGI (reference sequence). The CDR3 reads CASSPFSGELFF. The CDR3 DNA sequence: TGTGCCAGCAGCCCATTTTCCGGGGAGCTGTTTTTT.

This chain connects TRBV6-5 to TRBJ2-1; D unresolved. The CDR3 runs 14 residues. CDR1 MNHEY and CDR2 SVGAGI come from the germline V gene. Trimming took off 0 bases at V and 0 bases at J, with 3 bases between the two ends. CDR3 loop: CASSYSSSYNEQFF. As DNA, the CDR3 is TGTGCCAGCAGTTACTCCAGCTCCTACAATGAGCAGTTCTTC.

The DNA for the CDR3 is TGCAGCGTTTATGGCGGGGGGACCTACAATGAGCAGTTCTTC. As protein: CSVYGGGTYNEQFF. This chain links TRBV29-1 with TRBJ2-1, with TRBD2 matching over 8 bases. CDR3 size: 14 residues. Germline CDR1 is SQVTM and CDR2 is ANQGSEA. After removal of 5 bases from V and 2 bases from J, the junction contained 5 bases not matched to a gene.

This clone has only one observation. V usage is TRBV5-6 and J usage is TRBJ2-3; 7 nucleotides match TRBD1. This CDR3 has 16 amino acids. The ends lost 3 bases at V and 0 bases at J; junction bases unmatched: 7. Germline CDR1 SGHDT, CDR2 YYEEEE. The CDR3 protein is CASSYRGQTSTDTQYF. CDR3 in DNA: TGTGCCAGCAGCTACCGGGGACAGACTAGCACAGATACGCAGTATTTT.

V is TRBV7-9 and J is TRBJ1-3, with D maybe TRBD1 (6 bases). The length of the CDR3 is 13 residues. The germline V and J ends were trimmed by 2 bases and 5 bases, with 7 bases remaining between them. The germline gives CDR1 SEHNR, CDR2 FQNEAQ (reference sequence). The CDR3 DNA reads as TGTGCCAGCAGCTTAAGGGACAGAAACACCATATATTTT. Its protein product is CASSLRDRNTIYF.